This T cell receptor beta chain was recorded in a study of OX40 agonist ivuxolimab in advanced cancers. Looking at the study overall: An agonistic anti-OX40 (CD134) antibody, ivuxolimab, was used to treat the patients.

This table comes from immunoSEQ multiplex PCR, and its TCRdb copy is limited to in-frame clones, with some not included. The sample comprises 45,000 to 70,000 clones, 86% of which are singletons, and about 1% rests with the top ten. The TCR originated in an adult with an advanced solid tumor such as melanoma, head and neck, liver or kidney cancer. The sequencing used CD4+ or CD8+ T cells sorted from blood, collected in a trial of the OX40 agonist ivuxolimab.

The CDR3 DNA reads TGTGCCAGCAGCCCGCGGAGCAGGGGACAGGGGGGTTATGGCTACACCTTC. This sequence encodes CASSPRSRGQGGYGYTF. The gene calls are TRBV7-2 and TRBJ1-2; 11 nucleotides agree with TRBD1. Germline CDR1 is SGHTA and CDR2 is FQGNSA. V lost 5 bases and J lost 5; bases outside the gene matches: 13. The CDR3 has 17 residues.